The 13 T cell receptor beta chains below all came from one sample that was sequenced in a study of breast tumors, draining lymph nodes, adjacent tissues. One entry per CDR3 protein, called by TCRdb with MiXCR from the multiplex PCR reads. This sample has tens of thousands of distinct CDR3 sequences; about 61% occur once, and the top ten carry approximately 21%. The sequenced sample was tumor-adjacent breast tissue. All receptors derive from a female donor with breast cancer. Some clones in this sample may be carry-over from other donors' samples.

A word on this clonotype: A read error is likely, as this CDR3 ends without the conserved phenylalanine or tryptophan. V gene TRBV20-1 combines with J gene TRBJ1-6; D might be TRBD1 (6 bases). Germline CDR1 and CDR2: DFQATT and SNEGSKA (reference sequence). Trimming left V 3 bases short and J 7 bases short, with 13 bases between. The CDR3 sequence is 14 residues long. This chain's CDR3 is CSASPTGENSPLHS. In DNA form, the CDR3 reads TGCAGTGCTAGTCCGACAGGTGAAAATTCACCCCTCCACTCT.

The chain is built from TRBV2 and TRBJ1-6, with 11 bases lining up with TRBD1. Looked up from germline, CDR1 is SNHLY and CDR2 is FYNNEI. The V gene end was trimmed by 8 bases and the J gene end by 7 bases; junction bases not matched to a gene: 1. The CDR3 spans 13 residues. The DNA of the CDR3 is TGTGCCAGCCGGGACAGGGGGAATTCACCCCTCCACTTT. Its translation: CASRDRGNSPLHF. Filled out from reference TRBV2 and TRBJ1-6, the complete variable domain reads EPEVTQTPSHQVTQMGQEVILRCVPISNHLYFYWYRQILGQKVEFLVSFYNNEISEKSEIFDDQFSVERPDGSNFTLKIRSTKLEDSAMYFCASRDRGNSPLHFGNGTRLTVT.

The sample holds a few counts of this clonotype. A single base separates this from a much larger clone, so it may be a read error. The rearrangement joins TRBV5-5 to TRBJ2-6, with D unresolved. CDR1 is SGHKS and CDR2 is YYEKEE in the germline V gene (reference sequence). The CDR3 is made up of 16 amino acids. V lost 4 bases and J lost 0, with 11 bases in between. CDR3: CASSPPRPSGANVLTF. Written as DNA, the CDR3 is TGTGCCAGCAGCCCTCCGCGGCCCTCTGGGGCCAACGTCCTGACTTTC. Full variable domain (missing parts from reference TRBV5-5 and TRBJ2-6): DAGVTQSPTHLIKTRGQQVTLRCSPISGHKSVSWYQQVLGQGPQFIFQYYEKEERGRGNFPDRFSARQFPNYSSELNVNALLLGDSALYLCASSPPRPSGANVLTFGAGSRLTVL.

The chain employs TRBV10-3 and TRBJ2-3; 15 nucleotides match TRBD2. The CDR3 consists of 16 residues. Trimming removed 3 bases from V and 8 bases from J; junction bases left unmatched: 6. Germline values: CDR1 ENHRY, CDR2 SYGVKD. CDR3 coding DNA: TGTGCCATCAGTGAATTGGGACTAGCGGGGGGTCCTACGCAGTATTTT. This gives the protein CAISELGLAGGPTQYF.

This clonotype was observed once. The rearrangement uses TRBV20-1 and TRBJ2-3, with TRBD2 matching over 7 bases. Germline CDR1 DFQATT, CDR2 SNEGSKA (reference sequence). This CDR3 spans 16 amino acids. After removal of 5 bases from V and 4 bases from J, the junction contained 15 bases not matched to a gene. The DNA for the CDR3 is TGCAGTGCTCCCCGAGGCGGACTAGAGTTTGCAGATACGCAGTATTTT. Amino acid sequence: CSAPRGGLEFADTQYF.

The rearrangement links TRBV2 to TRBJ1-5; D ambiguous. V was trimmed by 4 bases and J by 1 base, leaving 2 bases between them. The CDR3 extends over 12 amino acids. The germline gives CDR1 SNHLY, CDR2 FYNNEI. The CDR3 protein is CASSVSNQPQHF. The CDR3 DNA sequence: TGTGCCAGCAGTGTGAGCAATCAGCCCCAGCATTTT.

This chain connects TRBV9 to TRBJ1-4; TRBD1 might be the D (5 bases). This CDR3 is built from 13 residues. Germline V gives CDR1 SGDLS, CDR2 YYNGEE. V dropped 3 bases and J dropped 5 bases, with 8 bases sitting between them. CDR3 coding DNA: TGTGCCAGCAGCGGACAGCCGAATGAAAAACTGTTTTTT. Translation: CASSGQPNEKLFF.

This clonotype is medium-sized (0.01 to 0.1%) in the sample. Here the CDR3 reads CASSLFRATQYF. CDR3 sequence (DNA): TGTGCCAGCAGCTTGTTTCGGGCTACGCAGTATTTT. The V call is TRBV7-2, the J call TRBJ2-3; D gene ambiguous. This CDR3 spans 12 amino acids. CDR1 and CDR2 from the germline V gene are SGHTA and FQGNSA. V was shortened by 3 bases and J by 8 bases, with 9 bases between the two germline ends.

In this sample, this clonotype is medium-sized. This chain connects TRBV12-3 or TRBV12-4 to TRBJ2-1; 10 bases map to TRBD2. Trimming removed 5 bases from V and 3 bases from J; junction bases left unmatched: 10. The CDR3 totals 17 residues. CDR3 region: CASSLRTSGPFYNEQFF. The CDR3 DNA follows: TGTGCCAGCAGTCTTAGGACTAGCGGACCATTCTACAATGAGCAGTTCTTC.

The chain couples TRBV9 to TRBJ1-2, with D unclear. V lost 2 bases and J 7 bases, leaving 18 bases between the germline ends. Looked up from germline, CDR1 is SGDLS and CDR2 is YYNGEE. This CDR3 is built from 15 residues. CDR3 loop: CASSVSPTSRFGYTF. The CDR3 DNA sequence: TGTGCCAGCAGCGTTAGTCCAACTTCGAGGTTTGGCTACACCTTC.

This clonotype was detected once. The chain recombines TRBV2 with TRBJ1-6, with TRBD1 identical over 9 bases. The CDR3 length is 14 residues. Germline assignment: CDR1 SNHLY and CDR2 FYNNEI. V lost 6 bases to trimming and J lost 12 bases; unmatched junction nucleotides: 9. The CDR3 DNA is TGTGCCAGCAGGCCCGGGACAGGGCCAGGACCCCTCCACTTT. This codes for CASRPGTGPGPLHF.

Within the sample, this clonotype is medium-sized. The chain uses TRBV20-1 and TRBJ2-7; tentatively, D is TRBD2 (5 bases). The CDR3 contains 12 residues. CDR1 DFQATT and CDR2 SNEGSKA come from the germline V gene (reference sequence). V lost 6 bases and J lost 5, with 14 bases in between. CDR3 DNA sequence: TGCAGTGCCGCCCGAGAGGGCCACGAGCAGTACTTC. Amino acids: CSAAREGHEQYF.

This chain uses TRBV7-2 with TRBJ1-4, with a tentative D call TRBD1 (5 bases). Trimming removed 2 bases from V and 8 bases from J, with 18 bases in between. The CDR3 length is 16 residues. Germline-derived CDR1 and CDR2 are SGHTA and FQGNSA. The CDR3 spells CASSLNTPGVWEKLFF. In nucleotides, the CDR3 is TGTGCCAGCAGCTTAAATACTCCGGGGGTATGGGAAAAACTGTTTTTT.